This T cell receptor beta chain was sequenced for a study of cytomegalovirus exposure and HLA in healthy donors. With 60 Vbeta and 13 Jbeta primers, the PCR was carried out. The assay was immunoSEQ multiplex PCR, and TCRdb's table has in-frame clones only and misses some. The sample holds about 110,000 clones, just over 70% seen once. The V gene lost 0 bases and the J gene lost 6 bases, with 14 bases spanning the gap. CDR3 length: 15 amino acids. Germline CDR1 reads MNHEY; CDR2 reads SVGAGI. The study, taken as a whole, reports: CMV serostatus alone was available as immune exposure information. Across donors, sequencing depth was assumed by presence/absence analyses to be roughly uniform.

As to this clone: Its target is unknown.

The genes are TRBV6-5 and TRBJ1-2, with D possibly being TRBD1 (5 bases). The sample comprised PBMCs. The source of this sequence is a boy aged 5-17 years in good health and CMV-seronegative. CDR3 coding DNA: TGTGCCAGCAGTTACTCTCCAGGGTCGAGGAATGGCTACACCTTC. Translating it yields CASSYSPGSRNGYTF.